This record looks at one TCR beta chain sequence and its context. The antigen remains undetermined. One junction end does not reproduce the germline sequence, and a read error may be involved. Assay used: immunoSEQ multiplex PCR; TCRdb lists only in-frame clones, some missing. The data contain around 300,000 clones, about 77% of them singletons. This entry belongs to a study of cytotoxic CD8 clonotypes in ibrutinib-treated CLL. Study outcomes and limitations: Circulating CD8+ T-cell counts were tracked by baseline clonality, which exceeded that of age-matched healthy donors. Public clonotypes showed up rarely, and on treatment they shrank or held steady.

This CDR3 is 17 amino acids long. Germline V gives CDR1 GTSNPN, CDR2 SVGIG (reference sequence). The receptor was derived from a human donor with chronic lymphocytic leukemia. The chain is built from TRBV30 and TRBJ2-1; possibly TRBD1 or TRBD2 for D (6 bases each). This specimen consisted of PBMCs, obtained before ibrutinib treatment. The CDR3 loop is CAWRIPWGRDSNNEQFF. The CDR3 DNA is TGTGCCTGGAGGATTCCTTGGGGGCGGGACTCCAACAATGAGCAGTTCTTC.